This is a list of T cell receptor beta chains from one sample in a study of blood T cell repertoires in COVID-19. Only in-frame clones appear in the TCRdb table, and some are missing; sequencing was by immunoSEQ multiplex PCR. The sample holds around 120,000 clones, 75% to 90% seen once. Sequenced sample: peripheral blood. These receptors all come from a human donor in a cohort sampled during active COVID-19. Both conserved end residues are part of each CDR3. The D gene is left open where the match is weak. Only some rows state a clone size, as once, few, many or a class for expanded clones.

D: TRBD1; V: TRBV12-5; J: TRBJ1-6; size: .; DNA: TGTGCTAGTGGTTTATCAAGGGGCAGGGGGACCAATAATTCACCCCTCCACTTT; CDR3: CASGLSRGRGTNNSPLHF
D: .; V: TRBV27; J: TRBJ1-1; size: .; DNA: TGTGCCAGCCGACTGGGACATACGAACACTGAAGCTTTCTTT; CDR3: CASRLGHTNTEAFF
D: .; V: TRBV14; J: TRBJ1-1; size: .; DNA: TGTGCCAGCAGCCCATATAGGAGGGGCGCCGCTGAAGCTTTCTTT; CDR3: CASSPYRRGAAEAFF
D: TRBD2; V: TRBV5-6; J: TRBJ2-5; size: once; DNA: TGTGCCAGCAGCACTTTGGGAGGGGAGACCCAGTACTTC; CDR3: CASSTLGGETQYF
D: .; V: TRBV19; J: TRBJ1-5; size: .; DNA: TGTGCCAGTAGTAATCAGGGAAGCAATCAGCCCCAGCATTTT; CDR3: CASSNQGSNQPQHF
D: TRBD1; V: TRBV6-5; J: TRBJ1-6; size: .; DNA: TGTGCCAGCAGAACAGGGGATTCACCCCTCCACTTT; CDR3: CASRTGDSPLHF
D: .; V: TRBV27; J: TRBJ2-5; size: .; DNA: TGTGCCAGCAGTCTACGGAGGCAAGAGACCCAGTACTTC; CDR3: CASSLRRQETQYF
D: .; V: TRBV7-8; J: TRBJ2-5; size: .; DNA: TGTGCCAGCAGCCCAAGGGGGACCCAGTACTTC; CDR3: CASSPRGTQYF
D: .; V: TRBV19; J: TRBJ1-4; size: .; DNA: TGTGCCAGTAGTAGTGGGGATAGGGGAAAACTGTTTTTT; CDR3: CASSSGDRGKLFF
D: TRBD1; V: TRBV2; J: TRBJ2-7; size: .; DNA: TGTGCCACTCAGTTTGACGGACAGGGGGGCTACGAGCAGTACTTC; CDR3: CATQFDGQGGYEQYF
D: TRBD1; V: TRBV18; J: TRBJ2-2; size: .; DNA: TGTGCCAGCTCACCTGATCAGACAGGGTACACCGGGGAGCTGTTTTTT; CDR3: CASSPDQTGYTGELFF
D: .; V: TRBV6-5; J: TRBJ1-1; size: .; DNA: TGTGCCAGCAGTTTTGACGGGTCGCGGGATGAAGCTTTCTTT; CDR3: CASSFDGSRDEAFF
D: TRBD2; V: TRBV5-1; J: TRBJ2-3; size: .; DNA: TGCGCCAGCAGCGCCGGACTAGCGGGGGCCGTAGGGCAGTATTTT; CDR3: CASSAGLAGAVGQYF
D: .; V: TRBV10-1; J: TRBJ2-7; size: .; DNA: TGCGCCAGCAGCCAGGGTATCTACGAGCAGTACTTC; CDR3: CASSQGIYEQYF
D: TRBD1; V: TRBV7-3; J: TRBJ1-1; size: .; DNA: TGTGCCAGCAGACTAAAACCGGGACAGGGGTTTGAAGCTTTCTTT; CDR3: CASRLKPGQGFEAFF
D: .; V: TRBV5-6; J: TRBJ1-2; size: .; DNA: TGTGCCAGCAGCTTGGAACGGGGAGGCTATGGCTACACCTTC; CDR3: CASSLERGGYGYTF
D: TRBD1; V: TRBV28; J: TRBJ2-7; size: .; DNA: TGTGCCAGCAGTCCCGGGACAGAAACCTACGAGCAGTACTTC; CDR3: CASSPGTETYEQYF
D: .; V: TRBV18; J: TRBJ2-5; size: once; DNA: TGTGCCAGCTCACCATCCAGGGAGACCCAGTACTTC; CDR3: CASSPSRETQYF
D: .; V: TRBV12-3/TRBV12-4; J: TRBJ1-1; size: .; DNA: TGTGCCAGCAGGTTGGGGGGGGTGGCTGAAGCTTTCTTT; CDR3: CASRLGGVAEAFF
D: .; V: TRBV11-2; J: TRBJ1-2; size: .; DNA: TGTGCCAGCAGCTTAGATAGCAGGGCCTACACCTTC; CDR3: CASSLDSRAYTF
D: .; V: TRBV3-1/TRBV3-2; J: TRBJ1-3; size: .; DNA: TGTGCCAGCAGCCAAGTCCGAGACACGGGAAACACCATATATTTT; CDR3: CASSQVRDTGNTIYF
D: TRBD1; V: TRBV19; J: TRBJ2-1; size: .; DNA: TGTGCCAGTAGTACTATACACCGGGACAGGGGTGTGGATGAGCAGTTCTTC; CDR3: CASSTIHRDRGVDEQFF
D: TRBD1; V: TRBV5-1; J: TRBJ1-1; size: .; DNA: TGCGCCAGCAGCCATATCAGGGGGCCCCGCACTGAAGCTTTCTTT; CDR3: CASSHIRGPRTEAFF
D: TRBD1; V: TRBV6-5; J: TRBJ2-5; size: .; DNA: TGTGCCAGCACTCCCGGGACAGTCCGACAAGAGACCCAGTACTTC; CDR3: CASTPGTVRQETQYF
D: .; V: TRBV7-9; J: TRBJ2-1; size: once; DNA: TGTGCCAGCAGCCCCTCCCCGGGATCCTACAATGAGCAGTTCTTC; CDR3: CASSPSPGSYNEQFF
D: .; V: TRBV7-7; J: TRBJ2-2; size: .; DNA: TGTGCCAGCAGCTTAGGCAGGGGAGTATCCGGGGAGCTGTTTTTT; CDR3: CASSLGRGVSGELFF
D: .; V: TRBV7-8; J: TRBJ2-2; size: .; DNA: TGTGCCAGCAGCCCAGACCGGGAGACGAGAGGAGAAAAGGCCGGGGAGCTGTTTTTT; CDR3: CASSPDRETRGEKAGELFF
D: .; V: TRBV30; J: TRBJ1-6; size: .; DNA: TGTGCCTGGAGTGTACGGAGGCCTATTAATTCACCCCTCCACTTT; CDR3: CAWSVRRPINSPLHF
D: .; V: TRBV2; J: TRBJ1-1; size: .; DNA: TGTGCCAGCAAAATTCAGGGTCAAATGGACACTGAAGCTTTCTTT; CDR3: CASKIQGQMDTEAFF
D: TRBD1; V: TRBV7-8; J: TRBJ1-4; size: .; DNA: TGTGCCAGCCGAGACAGGGGGCACCGAGGTTATGAAAAACTGTTTTTT; CDR3: CASRDRGHRGYEKLFF
D: TRBD1; V: TRBV19; J: TRBJ2-2; size: .; DNA: TGTGCCAGTAGTACAGACAGGGGCCGGTCCGGGGAGCTGTTTTTT; CDR3: CASSTDRGRSGELFF
D: TRBD1; V: TRBV19; J: TRBJ1-1; size: .; DNA: TGTGCCAGTAGTGCCAAAAGGGACAGGGTAGCTTTCTTT; CDR3: CASSAKRDRVAFF
D: TRBD2; V: TRBV20-1; J: TRBJ2-1; size: .; DNA: TGCAGTGCTAGTAAGGCTAGCGGAAACAATGAGCAGTTCTTC; CDR3: CSASKASGNNEQFF
D: .; V: TRBV19; J: TRBJ2-2; size: .; DNA: TGTGCCAGTAGTATAGAGAGGAAAACATTCGACACCGGGGAGCTGTTTTTT; CDR3: CASSIERKTFDTGELFF
D: .; V: TRBV2; J: TRBJ1-4; size: .; DNA: TGTGCCAGCACACCGGGGGGAGCGGCTAATGAAAAACTGTTTTTT; CDR3: CASTPGGAANEKLFF
D: .; V: TRBV6-6; J: TRBJ1-6; size: .; DNA: TGTGCCAGCAGTTACTCGAGTGGGGCGGATTCACCCCTCCACTTT; CDR3: CASSYSSGADSPLHF
D: .; V: TRBV9; J: TRBJ2-2; size: .; DNA: TGTGCCAGCAGTATTACGGGACAAAGCACCGGGGAGCTGTTTTTT; CDR3: CASSITGQSTGELFF
D: TRBD1; V: TRBV27; J: TRBJ1-5; size: .; DNA: TGTGCCAGCAGTGTTAGGGGGCTCAATCAGCCCCAGCATTTT; CDR3: CASSVRGLNQPQHF
D: .; V: TRBV4-1; J: TRBJ1-4; size: .; DNA: TGCGCCAGCAGCTTGGCCCTTAATGAAAAACTGTTTTTT; CDR3: CASSLALNEKLFF
D: .; V: TRBV5-1; J: TRBJ1-2; size: .; DNA: TGCGCCAGCAGCTTTGGCCAGGACTATGGCTACACCTTC; CDR3: CASSFGQDYGYTF